This T cell receptor beta chain was retrieved from a study of tumor and adjacent non-tumor tissue in lung cancer. Study-wide background: Patients comprised roughly 12 adenocarcinoma, 2 squamous cell carcinoma and 1 small cell lung cancer. Stage I to III disease affected ten to eleven men and a handful of women aged 31 to 76.

A note on this clonotype: An end of the junction does not agree with germline; a read error may underlie this.

CDR3 length equals 15 residues. CDR1 DFQATT and CDR2 SNEGSKA come from the germline V gene (reference sequence). The library came from three nested PCR rounds adapted from ARM-PCR protocols. MiXCR, applied by TCRdb to the multiplex PCR reads, yields one record per CDR3 protein. The sample has some 100,000 distinct CDR3 sequences; 65% are singletons. This sample's RNA came from whole unsorted tissue. More than 3 cm separated this lung sample from the edge of the tumor. The sequence was collected from a man aged 30 to 45 with non-small cell lung cancer. The chain has TRBV20-1 and TRBJ2-1; 9 positions match TRBD2. Sequencing was done on a sample of distant non-tumor lung tissue. For the CDR3, the DNA is TGCAGTGCTAGAAATAGCGGGAGCTCCTACAATGTGCAGTTCTTC. As protein: CSARNSGSSYNVQFF.